The rows below give T cell receptor beta chains drawn from one sample of a study of blood T cell repertoires in COVID-19. Libraries were prepared by immunoSEQ multiplex PCR; TCRdb keeps only in-frame clonotypes and omits some of them. Among 120,000 or so clones listed, roughly 83% were seen once. Source material: peripheral blood. The receptors derive from a woman in her 50s with acute or convalescent COVID-19. CDR3s include the opening cysteine and the closing phenylalanine or tryptophan. The D gene is left open where the match is weak. The listing skips clone size in some rows; elsewhere it reads once, few, many or a size class.

V gene: TRBV7-7; CDR3 length: 14; D gene: -; clone size: once; J gene: TRBJ2-3; CDR3 DNA: TGTGCCAGCAGCGACCGGGGAGGCACAGATACGCAGTATTTT; CDR3 protein: CASSDRGGTDTQYF
V gene: TRBV6-1; CDR3 length: 13; D gene: -; clone size: -; J gene: TRBJ1-2; CDR3 DNA: TGTGCCAGCAGTGAAATCCGACTGACAGGCCCTTCCTTC; CDR3 protein: CASSEIRLTGPSF
V gene: TRBV5-1; CDR3 length: 14; D gene: TRBD1; clone size: -; J gene: TRBJ1-6; CDR3 DNA: TGCGCCAGCAGCCAGGGGGCCAACAATTCACCCCTCCACTTT; CDR3 protein: CASSQGANNSPLHF
V gene: TRBV5-4; CDR3 length: 15; D gene: -; clone size: -; J gene: TRBJ2-1; CDR3 DNA: TGTGCCAGCAGCTTGGATGCCGGGGGGCACAATGAGCAGTTCTTC; CDR3 protein: CASSLDAGGHNEQFF
V gene: TRBV4-1; CDR3 length: 18; D gene: -; clone size: -; J gene: TRBJ1-3; CDR3 DNA: TGCGCCAGCAGCCTGTTATATCCACAGGGAGCCTCTGGAAACACCATATATTTT; CDR3 protein: CASSLLYPQGASGNTIYF
V gene: TRBV5-8; CDR3 length: 13; D gene: -; clone size: -; J gene: TRBJ1-6; CDR3 DNA: TGTGCCAGCAGCCAGAACCCTTATTCACCCCTCCACTTT; CDR3 protein: CASSQNPYSPLHF
V gene: TRBV21-1; CDR3 length: 16; D gene: -; clone size: -; J gene: TRBJ1-6; CDR3 DNA: TGTGCCAGCAGCGAAGACCGCCGCATAGTATCTATTCGCCTCCACTTT; CDR3 protein: CASSEDRRIVSIRLHF
V gene: TRBV5-1; CDR3 length: 16; D gene: -; clone size: -; J gene: TRBJ2-5; CDR3 DNA: TGCGCCAGCAGCTTACGCAGACAGGCTTTCCAAGAGACCCAGTACTTC; CDR3 protein: CASSLRRQAFQETQYF
V gene: TRBV29-1; CDR3 length: 14; D gene: TRBD1; clone size: -; J gene: TRBJ1-1; CDR3 DNA: TGCAGCGTTGCCGGGACAGGCATGAACACTGAAGCTTTCTTT; CDR3 protein: CSVAGTGMNTEAFF
V gene: TRBV7-6; CDR3 length: 14; D gene: -; clone size: -; J gene: TRBJ1-4; CDR3 DNA: TGTGCCAGCAGCTTTAGAGGGAATAATGAAAAACTGTTTTTT; CDR3 protein: CASSFRGNNEKLFF
V gene: TRBV29-1; CDR3 length: 11; D gene: -; clone size: -; J gene: TRBJ1-1; CDR3 DNA: TGCAGCGTTAGGCGGGACACTGAAGCTTTCTTT; CDR3 protein: CSVRRDTEAFF
V gene: TRBV5-1; CDR3 length: 16; D gene: -; clone size: -; J gene: TRBJ2-2; CDR3 DNA: TGCGCCAGCAGCTTGGCCCAGGGTTCTACGGCAGGGGAGCTGTTTTTT; CDR3 protein: CASSLAQGSTAGELFF
V gene: TRBV7-9; CDR3 length: 16; D gene: TRBD1; clone size: -; J gene: TRBJ2-3; CDR3 DNA: TGTGCCAGCAGCTTAGCTTCCGGGACAGGGGGAGATACGCAGTATTTT; CDR3 protein: CASSLASGTGGDTQYF
V gene: TRBV7-8; CDR3 length: 14; D gene: TRBD1; clone size: once; J gene: TRBJ1-6; CDR3 DNA: TGTGCCAGCAGCTTCGACAGGGGGAAATCACCCCTCCACTTT; CDR3 protein: CASSFDRGKSPLHF
V gene: TRBV2; CDR3 length: 14; D gene: TRBD1; clone size: -; J gene: TRBJ2-1; CDR3 DNA: TGTGCCAGCACAAAGGGGGCACGATACAATGAGCAGTTCTTC; CDR3 protein: CASTKGARYNEQFF
V gene: TRBV19; CDR3 length: 15; D gene: -; clone size: -; J gene: TRBJ1-4; CDR3 DNA: TGTGCCAGTAGTATGGGTCAGGCGCTAAATGAAAAACTGTTTTTT; CDR3 protein: CASSMGQALNEKLFF
V gene: TRBV11-2; CDR3 length: 14; D gene: -; clone size: -; J gene: TRBJ2-7; CDR3 DNA: TGTGCCAGCAGCTTATCACAGAGCTCCTACGAGCAGTACTTC; CDR3 protein: CASSLSQSSYEQYF
V gene: TRBV7-9; CDR3 length: 19; D gene: TRBD2; clone size: -; J gene: TRBJ2-3; CDR3 DNA: TGTGCCAGCAGCTTAGTTACTGGTTGGGCTAGCGGAAACACAGATACGCAGTATTTT; CDR3 protein: CASSLVTGWASGNTDTQYF
V gene: TRBV2; CDR3 length: 14; D gene: -; clone size: -; J gene: TRBJ1-3; CDR3 DNA: TGTGCCAGCAGTGAAAGAGGGTTCGGAAACACCATATATTTT; CDR3 protein: CASSERGFGNTIYF
V gene: TRBV30; CDR3 length: 12; D gene: TRBD1; clone size: once; J gene: TRBJ1-1; CDR3 DNA: TGTGCCTGGAGTCCACGACAGGGCTCAGCTTTCTTT; CDR3 protein: CAWSPRQGSAFF
V gene: TRBV7-2; CDR3 length: 14; D gene: -; clone size: -; J gene: TRBJ2-5; CDR3 DNA: TGTGCCAGCAGCTTATCGTCTAGGGGGGAGACCCAGTACTTC; CDR3 protein: CASSLSSRGETQYF
V gene: TRBV6-1; CDR3 length: 14; D gene: TRBD1; clone size: -; J gene: TRBJ2-1; CDR3 DNA: TGTGCCAGCAGTGAAAACAGGGGGCAGAATGAGCAGTTCTTC; CDR3 protein: CASSENRGQNEQFF
V gene: TRBV5-4; CDR3 length: 14; D gene: -; clone size: -; J gene: TRBJ1-2; CDR3 DNA: TGTGCCAGCACCCAATCGGGACAAAACTATGGCTACACCTTC; CDR3 protein: CASTQSGQNYGYTF
V gene: TRBV5-6; CDR3 length: 15; D gene: TRBD1; clone size: -; J gene: TRBJ1-2; CDR3 DNA: TGTGCCAGCAGCTTACAACAGGGGACCTCGGGTGGCTACACCTTC; CDR3 protein: CASSLQQGTSGGYTF
V gene: TRBV18; CDR3 length: 19; D gene: TRBD1; clone size: -; J gene: TRBJ2-6; CDR3 DNA: TGTGCCAGCTCAGCCTCCCCCGGGACAGACATTTCTGGGGCCAACGTCCTGACTTTC; CDR3 protein: CASSASPGTDISGANVLTF
V gene: TRBV3-1/TRBV3-2; CDR3 length: 13; D gene: TRBD1; clone size: -; J gene: TRBJ2-7; CDR3 DNA: TGTGCCAGCAGCCACGGGGACAGCTACGAGCAGTACTTC; CDR3 protein: CASSHGDSYEQYF
V gene: TRBV27; CDR3 length: 18; D gene: TRBD1; clone size: once; J gene: TRBJ1-5; CDR3 DNA: TGTGCCACTCCGTCCCCACCTGCCGGGACAGGGGTTCCACGGCCCCAGCATTTT; CDR3 protein: CATPSPPAGTGVPRPQHF
V gene: TRBV27; CDR3 length: 17; D gene: -; clone size: -; J gene: TRBJ2-6; CDR3 DNA: TGTGCCAGCAGCCGATACACAGGAGAGTCTGGGGCCAACGTCCTGACTTTC; CDR3 protein: CASSRYTGESGANVLTF
V gene: TRBV19; CDR3 length: 19; D gene: TRBD2; clone size: -; J gene: TRBJ2-3; CDR3 DNA: TGTGCCAGTAGTATGGCTGGACTAGCGGGGGCTTCTAGCACAGATACGCAGTATTTT; CDR3 protein: CASSMAGLAGASSTDTQYF
V gene: TRBV3-1/TRBV3-2; CDR3 length: 13; D gene: -; clone size: once; J gene: TRBJ2-1; CDR3 DNA: TGTGCCAGCAGCCAAGAACAGGGTAGTAGGGCGTTCTTC; CDR3 protein: CASSQEQGSRAFF
V gene: TRBV5-1; CDR3 length: 14; D gene: TRBD1; clone size: -; J gene: TRBJ2-7; CDR3 DNA: TGCGCCAGCAGCTTGGGACAGGGTTCGCCCGAGCAGTACTTC; CDR3 protein: CASSLGQGSPEQYF
V gene: TRBV6-4; CDR3 length: 16; D gene: TRBD2; clone size: few; J gene: TRBJ2-3; CDR3 DNA: TGTGCCAGCAGTGACTCTTGGCGGGGGGGCCCAGATACGCAGTATTTT; CDR3 protein: CASSDSWRGGPDTQYF
V gene: TRBV5-4; CDR3 length: 14; D gene: -; clone size: -; J gene: TRBJ2-2; CDR3 DNA: TGTGCCAGCAGCTTGGTTACAGGCACCGGGGAGCTGTTTTTT; CDR3 protein: CASSLVTGTGELFF